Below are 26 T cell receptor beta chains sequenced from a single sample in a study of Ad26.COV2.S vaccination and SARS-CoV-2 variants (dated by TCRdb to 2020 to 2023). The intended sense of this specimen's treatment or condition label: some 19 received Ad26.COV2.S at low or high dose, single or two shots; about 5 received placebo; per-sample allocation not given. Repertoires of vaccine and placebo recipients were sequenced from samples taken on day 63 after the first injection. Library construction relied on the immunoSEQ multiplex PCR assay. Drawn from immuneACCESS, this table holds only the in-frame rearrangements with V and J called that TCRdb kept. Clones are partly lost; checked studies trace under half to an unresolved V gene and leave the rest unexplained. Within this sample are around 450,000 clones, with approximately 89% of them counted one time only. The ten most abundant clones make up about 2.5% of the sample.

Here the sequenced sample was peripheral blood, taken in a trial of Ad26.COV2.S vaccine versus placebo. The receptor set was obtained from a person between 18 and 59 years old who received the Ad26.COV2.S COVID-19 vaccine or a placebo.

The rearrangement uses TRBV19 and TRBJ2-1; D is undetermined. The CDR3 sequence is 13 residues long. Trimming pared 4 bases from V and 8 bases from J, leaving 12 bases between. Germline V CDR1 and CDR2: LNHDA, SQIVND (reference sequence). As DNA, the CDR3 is TGTGCCAGTAGTACAGACCCTAGACATGAGCAGTTCTTC. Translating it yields CASSTDPRHEQFF.

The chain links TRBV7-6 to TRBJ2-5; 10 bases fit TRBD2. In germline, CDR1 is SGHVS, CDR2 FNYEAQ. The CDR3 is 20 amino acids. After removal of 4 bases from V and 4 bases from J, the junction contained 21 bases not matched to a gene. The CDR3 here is CASSSTFLGGLAGEGETQYF. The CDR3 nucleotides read TGTGCCAGCAGCTCCACTTTCTTAGGGGGTCTAGCGGGAGAAGGAGAGACCCAGTACTTC.

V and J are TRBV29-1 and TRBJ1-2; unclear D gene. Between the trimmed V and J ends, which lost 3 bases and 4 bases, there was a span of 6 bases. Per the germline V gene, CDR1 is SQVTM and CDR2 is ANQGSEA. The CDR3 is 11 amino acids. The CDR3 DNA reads TGCAGCGTTGACAGGACCTATGGCTACACCTTC. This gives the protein CSVDRTYGYTF.

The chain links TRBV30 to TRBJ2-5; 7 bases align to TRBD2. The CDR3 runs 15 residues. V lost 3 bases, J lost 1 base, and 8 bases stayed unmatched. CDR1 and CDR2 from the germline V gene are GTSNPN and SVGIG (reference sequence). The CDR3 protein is CAWSPWGGGQETQYF. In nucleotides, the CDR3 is TGTGCCTGGAGCCCTTGGGGCGGGGGCCAAGAGACCCAGTACTTC.

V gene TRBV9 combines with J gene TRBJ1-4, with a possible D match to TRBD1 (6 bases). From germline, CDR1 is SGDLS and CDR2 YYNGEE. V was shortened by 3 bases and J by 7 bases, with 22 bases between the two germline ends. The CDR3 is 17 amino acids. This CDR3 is CASSASPDTGSSEKLFF. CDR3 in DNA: TGTGCCAGCAGCGCCAGCCCCGATACAGGGTCCAGTGAAAAACTGTTTTTT.

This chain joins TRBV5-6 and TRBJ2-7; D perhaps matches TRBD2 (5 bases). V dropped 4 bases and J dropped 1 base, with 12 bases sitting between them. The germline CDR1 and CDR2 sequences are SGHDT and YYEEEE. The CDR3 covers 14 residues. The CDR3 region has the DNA TGTGCCAGCAGCCCGGGAAAGGGTTCCTACGAGCAGTACGTC. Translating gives CASSPGKGSYEQYV.

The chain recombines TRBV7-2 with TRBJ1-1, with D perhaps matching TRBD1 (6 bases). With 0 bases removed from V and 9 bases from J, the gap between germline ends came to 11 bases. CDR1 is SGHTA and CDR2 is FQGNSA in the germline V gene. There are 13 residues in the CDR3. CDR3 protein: CASSLAKTGQAFF. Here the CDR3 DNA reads TGTGCCAGCAGCTTAGCTAAGACAGGCCAAGCTTTCTTT.

CDR3 sequence reads: CASSLGTGYETQYF. The DNA of the CDR3 is TGTGCCAGCAGCTTAGGGACAGGGTATGAGACCCAGTACTTC. The rearrangement links TRBV7-3 to TRBJ2-5; 9 bases fit TRBD1. V lost 2 bases, J lost 5 bases, and 3 bases stayed unmatched. The CDR3 contains 14 residues. Germline loops: CDR1 SGHTA, CDR2 FQGTGA.

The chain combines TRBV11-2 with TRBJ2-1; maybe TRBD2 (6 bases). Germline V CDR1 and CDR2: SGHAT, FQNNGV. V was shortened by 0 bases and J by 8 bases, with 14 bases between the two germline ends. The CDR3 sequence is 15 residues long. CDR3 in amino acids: CASSLEWGGEDEQFF. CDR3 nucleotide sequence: TGTGCCAGCAGCTTAGAATGGGGCGGGGAGGATGAGCAGTTCTTC.

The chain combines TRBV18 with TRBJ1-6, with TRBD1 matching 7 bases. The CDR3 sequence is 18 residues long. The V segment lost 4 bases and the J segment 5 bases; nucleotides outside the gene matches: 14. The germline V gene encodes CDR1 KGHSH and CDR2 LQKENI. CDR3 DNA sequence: TGTGCCAGCTCACGGCGGCAGGGGGGCTGGGAAAATAATTCACCCCTCCACTTT. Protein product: CASSRRQGGWENNSPLHF.

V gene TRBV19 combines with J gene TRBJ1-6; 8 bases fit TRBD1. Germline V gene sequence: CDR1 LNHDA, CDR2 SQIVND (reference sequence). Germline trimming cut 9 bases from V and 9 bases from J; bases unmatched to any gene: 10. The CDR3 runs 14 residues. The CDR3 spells CASRTGSLGSPLHF. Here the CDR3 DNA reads TGTGCCAGCAGGACAGGGTCCTTGGGTTCACCCCTCCACTTT.

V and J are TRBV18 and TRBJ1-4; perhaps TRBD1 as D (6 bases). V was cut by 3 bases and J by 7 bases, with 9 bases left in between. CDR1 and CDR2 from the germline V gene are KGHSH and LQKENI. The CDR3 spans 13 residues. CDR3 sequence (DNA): TGTGCCAGCTCACCGACAGGTCGTGAAAAACTGTTTTTT. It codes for CASSPTGREKLFF.

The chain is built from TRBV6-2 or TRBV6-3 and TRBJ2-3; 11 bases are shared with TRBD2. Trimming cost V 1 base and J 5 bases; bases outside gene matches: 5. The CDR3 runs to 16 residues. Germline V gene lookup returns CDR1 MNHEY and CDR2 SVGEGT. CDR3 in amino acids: CASSYWLAGGKDTQYF. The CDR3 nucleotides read TGTGCCAGCAGTTACTGGCTAGCGGGGGGTAAAGATACGCAGTATTTT.

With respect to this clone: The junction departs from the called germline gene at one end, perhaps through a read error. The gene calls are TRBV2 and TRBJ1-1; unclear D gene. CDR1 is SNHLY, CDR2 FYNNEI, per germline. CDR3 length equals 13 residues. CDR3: CASSEGRNIEAFF. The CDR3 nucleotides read TGTGCCAGCAGTGAAGGGAGGAACATTGAAGCTTTCTTT. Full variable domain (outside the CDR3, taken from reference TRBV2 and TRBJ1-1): EPEVTQTPSHQVTQMGQEVILRCVPISNHLYFYWYRQILGQKVEFLVSFYNNEISEKSEIFDDQFSVERPDGSNFTLKIRSTKLEDSAMYFCASSEGRNIEAFFGQGTRLTVV.

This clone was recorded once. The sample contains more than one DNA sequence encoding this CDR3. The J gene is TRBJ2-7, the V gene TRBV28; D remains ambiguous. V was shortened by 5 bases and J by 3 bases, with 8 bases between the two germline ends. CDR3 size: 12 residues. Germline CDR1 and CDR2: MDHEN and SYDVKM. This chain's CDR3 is CASSPPGYEQYF. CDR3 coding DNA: TGTGCCAGCAGTCCTCCCGGCTACGAGCAGTACTTC.

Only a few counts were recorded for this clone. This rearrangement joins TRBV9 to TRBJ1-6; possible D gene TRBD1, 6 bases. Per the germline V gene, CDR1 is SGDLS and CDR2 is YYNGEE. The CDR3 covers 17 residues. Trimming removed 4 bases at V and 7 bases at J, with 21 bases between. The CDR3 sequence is CASSKEPTGKKNSPLHF. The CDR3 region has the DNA TGTGCCAGCAGCAAAGAGCCCACAGGGAAAAAGAATTCACCCCTCCACTTT.

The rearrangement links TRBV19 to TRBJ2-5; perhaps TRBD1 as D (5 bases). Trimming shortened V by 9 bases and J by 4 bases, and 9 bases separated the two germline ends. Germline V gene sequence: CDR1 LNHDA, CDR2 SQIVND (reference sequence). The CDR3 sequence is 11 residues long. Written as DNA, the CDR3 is TGTGCCAGCCGGACATCAGAGACCCAGTACTTC. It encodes CASRTSETQYF. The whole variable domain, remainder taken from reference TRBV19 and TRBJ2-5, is DGGITQSPKYLFRKEGQNVTLSCEQNLNHDAMYWYRQDPGQGLRLIYYSQIVNDFQKGDIAEGYSVSREKKESFPLTVTSAQKNPTAFYLCASRTSETQYFGPGTRLLVL.

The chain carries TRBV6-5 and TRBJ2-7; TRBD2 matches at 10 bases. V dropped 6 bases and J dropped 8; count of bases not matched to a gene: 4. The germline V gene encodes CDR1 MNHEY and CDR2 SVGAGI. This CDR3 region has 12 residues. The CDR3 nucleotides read TGTGCCAGCAGGCTAGCGGGAGCTCAGCAGTACGTC. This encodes CASRLAGAQQYV.

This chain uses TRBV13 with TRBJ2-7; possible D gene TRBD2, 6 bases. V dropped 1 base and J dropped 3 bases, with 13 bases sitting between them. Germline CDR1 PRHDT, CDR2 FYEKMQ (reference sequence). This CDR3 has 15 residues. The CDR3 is CASSLDSAGSYEQYF. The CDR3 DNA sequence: TGTGCCAGCAGCTTAGATTCGGCGGGGAGCTACGAGCAGTACTTC.

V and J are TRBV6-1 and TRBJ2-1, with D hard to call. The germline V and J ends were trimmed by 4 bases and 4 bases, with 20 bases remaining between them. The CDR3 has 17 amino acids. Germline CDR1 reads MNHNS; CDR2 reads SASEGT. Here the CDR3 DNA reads TGTGCCAGCAGTGGCTCGATGGGGTCAGCGAGATACAATGAGCAGTTCTTC. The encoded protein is CASSGSMGSARYNEQFF.

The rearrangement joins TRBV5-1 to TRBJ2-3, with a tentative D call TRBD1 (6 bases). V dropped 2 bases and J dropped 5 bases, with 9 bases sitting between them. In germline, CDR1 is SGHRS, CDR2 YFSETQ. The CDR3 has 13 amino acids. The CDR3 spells CASSLQGVDTQYF. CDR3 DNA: TGCGCCAGCAGCTTACAGGGAGTAGATACGCAGTATTTT.

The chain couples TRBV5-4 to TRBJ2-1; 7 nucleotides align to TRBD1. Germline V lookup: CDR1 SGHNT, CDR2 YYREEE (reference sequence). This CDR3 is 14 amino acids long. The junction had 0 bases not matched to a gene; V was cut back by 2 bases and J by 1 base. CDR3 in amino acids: CASSLQGSYNEQFF. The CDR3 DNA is TGTGCCAGCAGCTTACAGGGGTCCTACAATGAGCAGTTCTTC.

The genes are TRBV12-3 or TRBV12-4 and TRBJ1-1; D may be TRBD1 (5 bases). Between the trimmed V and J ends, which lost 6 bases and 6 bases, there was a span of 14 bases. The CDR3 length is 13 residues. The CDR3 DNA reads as TGTGCCAGCAGAGGGACGGGGAGAGCTGAAGCTTTCTTT. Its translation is CASRGTGRAEAFF.

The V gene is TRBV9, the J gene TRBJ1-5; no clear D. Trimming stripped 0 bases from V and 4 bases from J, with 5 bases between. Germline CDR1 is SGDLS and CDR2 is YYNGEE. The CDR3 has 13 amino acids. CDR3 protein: CASSVEPNQPQHF. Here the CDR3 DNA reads TGTGCCAGCAGCGTAGAACCAAATCAGCCCCAGCATTTT.

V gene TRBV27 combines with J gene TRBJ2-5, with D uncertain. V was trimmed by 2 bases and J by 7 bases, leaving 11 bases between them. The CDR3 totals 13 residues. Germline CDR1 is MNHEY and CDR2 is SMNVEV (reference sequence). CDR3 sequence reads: CASSLIARGTQYF. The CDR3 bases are TGTGCCAGCAGTTTAATAGCCCGAGGGACCCAGTACTTC.

The CDR3 reads CASSGTVNEKLFF. The DNA of the CDR3 is TGTGCCAGCTCCGGGACAGTTAATGAAAAACTGTTTTTT. J is TRBJ1-4 and V is TRBV2; 7 bases line up with TRBD1. Germline V gives CDR1 SNHLY, CDR2 FYNNEI. Germline trimming cut 8 bases from V and 4 bases from J; bases unmatched to any gene: 4. The CDR3 runs 13 residues.